A selection of T cell receptor beta chains follows, all from one sample in a study of identical twins. TCRdb reprocessed the 5' RACE reads with MiXCR, giving one entry per CDR3 protein. The table includes 350,000 to 400,000 distinct CDR3 sequences, approximately 9.1% detected once. The sequenced material came from naive T cells sorted from blood. The receptors originated from a woman in her fifties or sixties in good health. Each CDR3 is given with its conserved first and last residue.

V	J	CDR3
TRBV27	TRBJ2-3	CASSLSENTDTQYF
TRBV27	TRBJ1-5	CASYNLMHF
TRBV5-1	TRBJ1-5	CASSSGGTDSQPQHF
TRBV4-2	TRBJ2-1	CASSQDPLREVGSEQFF
TRBV9	TRBJ2-1	CASSVVGGSNNEQFF
TRBV7-2	TRBJ2-3	CASSHLARTDTQYF
TRBV25-1	TRBJ1-1	CASSETKYPWGITEAFF
TRBV9	TRBJ2-2	CASSVSAGELFF
TRBV14	TRBJ2-5	CASSPLGTSGYKETQYF
TRBV24-1	TRBJ2-1	CATSDLGISNEQFF
TRBV7-9	TRBJ2-1	CASSLGTAKENEQFF
TRBV7-2	TRBJ2-7	CASSRAGTGVYEQYF
TRBV6-5	TRBJ2-1	CASSPLGPNEQFF
TRBV6-6	TRBJ2-7	CASSQDGMSSYEQYF
TRBV6-5	TRBJ1-2	CASRRQGAAGYTF
TRBV20-1	TRBJ2-7	CSALGGDRVRYEQYF
TRBV5-1	TRBJ2-2	CASSSTGGNVAGELFF
TRBV21-1	TRBJ2-7	CASSNEGTPRTYEQYF
TRBV29-1	TRBJ2-1	CSVARRYNEQFF
TRBV5-1	TRBJ1-3	CASSLELGSGNTIYF
TRBV5-1	TRBJ2-1	CASSLRTSDNEQFF
TRBV4-1	TRBJ2-7	CASSDRQGDSYEQYF
TRBV20-1	TRBJ2-1	CSARDLMMVNEQFF
TRBV29-1	TRBJ2-1	CSVEGGFVRGEQFF
TRBV24-1	TRBJ2-5	CATSDFGPPPETQYF
TRBV7-6	TRBJ2-1	CASSSSSGSWNEQFF
TRBV12-3/TRBV12-4	TRBJ2-7	CASSLGTGPDEQYF
TRBV24-1	TRBJ2-2	CATSDLLAPNTGELFF
TRBV19	TRBJ1-2	CASSIDRGDLFGYTF
TRBV7-8	TRBJ1-5	CASSLARTGSQPQHF
TRBV29-1	TRBJ1-2	CSVDEEGYTF
TRBV5-4	TRBJ2-3	CASSTATGGSPPDTQYF
TRBV11-1	TRBJ2-1	CASSLESHGGEQFF
TRBV29-1	TRBJ2-3	CSVRTGGLRSGADTQYF
TRBV18	TRBJ1-1	CASSPGQVENTEAFF
TRBV12-3/TRBV12-4	TRBJ1-6	CASTGGAYNSPLHF
TRBV29-1	TRBJ1-1	CSFFKQGMNTEAFF
TRBV2	TRBJ2-1	CASSERDFNEQFF
TRBV30	TRBJ1-5	CAWSSQGDPRPQHF
TRBV27	TRBJ2-1	CASSFQTVHSYNEQFF
TRBV7-9	TRBJ1-5	CASSFQGEDQPQHF
TRBV27	TRBJ2-5	CASSLVRGRETQYF
TRBV24-1	TRBJ1-4	CATSAGEKLFF
TRBV3-1	TRBJ2-3	CASSQVVRTSGSRAQYF
TRBV5-1	TRBJ1-2	CASSGVGFPGDGYTF
TRBV7-8	TRBJ2-3	CASSSTFGLRTDTQYF
TRBV29-1	TRBJ1-4	CSVGRGTGDEKLFF
TRBV7-9	TRBJ1-5	CASSRPGSSTSSSDSNQPQHF
TRBV7-9	TRBJ2-3	CASSLATGGRGTDTQYF
TRBV25-1	TRBJ1-1	CASSDTLEAFF
TRBV9	TRBJ2-3	CASSVGSPPDTQYF
TRBV3-1	TRBJ2-3	CASSHGSDRAAQYF
TRBV6-1	TRBJ2-1	CASSEVETSGYNEQFF
TRBV19	TRBJ2-7	CATSDRPNSYEQYF